The source of this TCR beta chain is a study of graft-versus-host responses after intestinal transplantation (dated by TCRdb to about 2021). General notes on the study: Multivisceral, liver-intestinal, or isolated intestinal transplants were received by the recipients. All recipients received anti-thymocyte globulin induction followed by maintenance tacrolimus and steroids for 3 to 4 years. Bulk TCR-beta CDR3 sequencing was used to track graft-versus-host and host-versus-graft alloreactive T cell clones in the graft, circulation and bone marrow after intestinal transplantation. To identify alloreactive clones, pre-transplant mixed lymphocyte reaction products were sequenced and compared with unstimulated pre-transplant donor and recipient T cells. A cohort of some 24 intestinal transplant recipients, including one retransplant, was enrolled, and 3 patients lacking pretransplant specimens were excluded. Donor T cell macrochimerism was defined as a peak of at least 4% donor T cells among recipient peripheral blood mononuclear cells. Instead of going to the commercial service, samples from a few later patients were sequenced in-house on an Illumina MiSeq and processed with MiXCR.

V drops 1 base and J drops 7 bases, leaving 11 bases in between. The CDR3 holds 14 amino acids from the cysteine to the phenylalanine. Of all the DNA, just the CDR3 is kept, 42 bases in frame from base 1. CDR1 and CDR2 are drawn from the germline V gene: MGHRA, YSYEKL. The meaning of the sample's time point label: cells obtained before transplantation from donor or recipient. CD3+CD4+ and CD3+CD8+ populations were FACS-sorted from unstimulated pre-transplant donor and recipient cells taken from spleen or lymph nodes. Broader findings and caveats from the paper: The conclusions were limited by the relatively low number and heterogeneity of the intestinal transplant patients. GvH clones were detected in recipient bone marrow, and some appeared earlier in ileal mucosa or blood, consistent with an intestinal mucosal origin. Early after transplant, peak levels of circulating GvH clones were associated with declines in HvG clones. In patients with donor T cell macrochimerism, the allografts had high GvH to HvG T cell clonal ratios.

As to this clone: This receptor's antigen is unknown. Base qualities are not provided; no much larger clone lies one nucleotide away.

To prepare the library, the immunoSEQ multiplex PCR assay was applied. For most patients, genomic DNA was isolated with the Qiagen DNeasy Blood and Tissue Kit and sent frozen to Adaptive Biotechnologies for TCR sequencing. For most patients, genomic DNA was subjected to high-throughput TCR-beta CDR3 sequencing by Adaptive Biotechnologies. The paper's processing steps were these. Adaptive's ImmunoSEQ software was the source of the TCR sequencing data for about 18 patients, while three other patients were processed with MiXCR and VDJtools. To correct CD4 versus CD8 sorting errors, sequences present in both subsets at a frequency ratio below 5:1 were removed. Because the origin of CDR3 nucleotide sequences shared between donor and recipient could not be assigned, those sequences were removed. Alloreactive clones required at least 2-fold expansion over unstimulated cells and minimum CFSE-low frequency of 0.002% (template counts) or 0.001% (read counts). Clones were considered mappable if detected in sequenced pre-transplant spleen, lymph node, or MLR CFSE-low populations of the donor or recipient. The cumulative frequency of alloreactive clones was calculated as a percentage of all sequences, weighted by copy number. TCRdb provides this immuneACCESS table in a form limited to in-frame rearrangements. Some clones are lacking; in checked studies, under half of them reflect an unresolved V gene, and why the rest are absent is not known. For V, J and clone size, that table is used; D and trimming come from the DNA. In this sample the table shows 45,000 to 50,000 clones, about 93% of which occur a single time. The ten most abundant clones make up more than 2% of the sample.

The sample consisted of unstimulated CD4+ T cells sorted from spleen or lymph node cells, taken before transplant. The sequence was obtained from a human donor who was the organ donor for an intestinal transplant. The chain links TRBV4-1 with TRBJ2-1; the D gene cannot be resolved reliably. The nucleotide sequence reads as follows: TGCGCCAGCAGCCAAGGTAGTATAGGGAATGAGCAGTTCTTC. This encodes CASSQGSIGNEQFF.